The 32 T cell receptor beta chains reported below all come from one sample, sequenced in a study of blood T cell repertoires in COVID-19. The table came from immunoSEQ multiplex PCR; TCRdb's copy has only in-frame clones and leaves some out. The sample holds roughly 180,000 clones; 65% to 85% are singletons and the top ten take 15% to 20%. Sequencing input: peripheral blood. The origin of the receptors is a man aged 55 to 69 with active or convalescent COVID-19.

The chain links TRBV7-2 to TRBJ2-5; a possible D gene is TRBD2 (6 bases). The germline V gene encodes CDR1 SGHTA and CDR2 FQGNSA. CDR3 length equals 13 residues. Trimming cost V 6 bases and J 3 bases, with 11 bases left between them. CDR3 amino acids: CASSRSGKETQYF. The CDR3 nucleotides read TGTGCCAGCAGTCGTAGCGGAAAAGAGACCCAGTACTTC.

The chain joins TRBV18 to TRBJ1-4; D ambiguous. The CDR3 runs 15 residues. Trimming took 2 bases from V and 0 from J, leaving 7 bases between them. Per the germline V gene, CDR1 is KGHSH and CDR2 is LQKENI. The CDR3 DNA sequence: TGTGCCAGCTCACCAAACGGAGCAACTAATGAAAAACTGTTTTTT. This gives the protein CASSPNGATNEKLFF. Drawing the rest from reference TRBV18 and TRBJ1-4, the complete variable domain is NAGVMQNPRHLVRRRGQEARLRCSPMKGHSHVYWYRQLPEEGLKFMVYLQKENIIDESGMPKERFSAEFPKEGPSILRIQQVVRGDSAAYFCASSPNGATNEKLFFGSGTQLSVL.

The J gene is TRBJ2-3, the V gene TRBV7-2, with D uncertain. This CDR3 is 16 amino acids long. V was cut by 3 bases and J by 5 bases, with 18 bases left in between. The V gene's germline CDR1 is SGHTA and CDR2 FQGNSA. CDR3 amino acids: CASSLLVSSGGDTQYF. The CDR3 DNA follows: TGTGCCAGCAGCTTGTTAGTTAGCAGTGGTGGAGATACGCAGTATTTT.

V is TRBV28 and J is TRBJ1-5, with 7 bases fitting TRBD1. This CDR3 has 15 residues. J lost 0 bases, V lost 4 bases, and 3 bases had no gene match. The germline V gene has CDR1 MDHEN and CDR2 SYDVKM. The CDR3 DNA reads as TGTGCCAGCAGTTGGACAGGAGGTAGCAATCAGCCCCAGCATTTT. Translation gives CASSWTGGSNQPQHF.

The chain couples TRBV5-6 to TRBJ2-7, with unresolved D. Germline loops: CDR1 SGHDT, CDR2 YYEEEE. The CDR3 has 11 residues. V lost 2 bases and J lost 4, with 4 bases in between. As DNA, the CDR3 is TGTGCCAGCAGCTTCGGGTACGAGCAGTACTTC. Amino acid sequence: CASSFGYEQYF.

The chain carries TRBV29-1 and TRBJ2-5; D is possibly TRBD1 (7 bases). CDR3 length: 12 residues. CDR1 SQVTM and CDR2 ANQGSEA come from the germline V gene. V gave up 4 bases and J gave up 5 bases, with 11 bases separating them. This CDR3 is CSVGPGGETQYF. DNA for the CDR3: TGCAGCGTTGGGCCAGGGGGGGAGACCCAGTACTTC.

The V call is TRBV28, the J call TRBJ1-2; D ambiguous. The ends were cut back, 8 bases at V and 4 bases at J, with 11 bases in the middle. The CDR3 consists of 12 residues. Germline CDR1 is MDHEN and CDR2 is SYDVKM. The CDR3 DNA sequence: TGTGCCAGCGGCTCAGTTTCCTATGGCTACACCTTC. Translated, it gives CASGSVSYGYTF.

The chain is built from TRBV6-5 and TRBJ1-2; TRBD1 matches 8 bases. Germline-derived CDR1 and CDR2 are MNHEY and SVGAGI. This CDR3 region has 15 residues. V shed 6 bases and J 7 bases; nucleotides not matched to a gene: 13. CDR3 nucleotide sequence: TGTGCCAGCAGCCTCTATGGACAGGGCCTAGGTGGCTACACCTTC. Amino acids: CASSLYGQGLGGYTF.

The chain uses TRBV5-1 and TRBJ2-5, with D possibly matching TRBD2 (6 bases). Trimming pared 0 bases from V and 4 bases from J, leaving 22 bases between. Per germline, CDR1 SGHRS and CDR2 YFSETQ. This CDR3 region has 18 residues. The CDR3 reads CASSLDAWRGRAIETQYF. In DNA form, the CDR3 reads TGCGCCAGCAGCTTGGACGCCTGGAGGGGCAGGGCCATAGAGACCCAGTACTTC.

The rearrangement links TRBV24-1 to TRBJ2-1; 9 positions match TRBD1. Germline V gene sequence: CDR1 KGHDR, CDR2 SFDVKD. CDR3 length: 18 residues. Trimming at V came to 3 bases and at J to 6 bases, leaving 14 bases not matched to a gene. The CDR3, as DNA: TGTGCCACCAGTGATGCATACTCCCGGGACAGGGACATCAATGAGCAGTTCTTC. Protein: CATSDAYSRDRDINEQFF.

The chain uses TRBV6-6 and TRBJ2-7, with D possibly matching TRBD1 (7 bases). Germline V gene data show CDR1 as MNHNY and CDR2 as SVGAGI (reference sequence). V lost 6 bases and J 3 bases, leaving 15 bases between the germline ends. The CDR3 consists of 14 residues. The CDR3 protein is CASSRQGGFYEQYF. For the CDR3, the DNA is TGTGCCAGCAGCCGACAGGGAGGATTCTACGAGCAGTACTTC.

The DNA for the CDR3 is TGTGCCAGCAGCCCCTCGGACTTGGAATACGAGCAGTACTTC. Its translation: CASSPSDLEYEQYF. The chain carries TRBV7-8 and TRBJ2-7; D is perhaps TRBD2 (5 bases). Between the trimmed V and J ends, which lost 5 bases and 4 bases, there was a span of 15 bases. Germline-derived CDR1 and CDR2 are SGHVS and FQNEAQ. The CDR3 extends over 14 amino acids. Looking up the rest from reference TRBV7-8 and TRBJ2-7 gives the full variable domain: GAGVSQSPRYKVAKRGQDVALRCDPISGHVSLFWYQQALGQGPEFLTYFQNEAQLDKSGLPSDRFFAERPEGSVSTLKIQRTQQEDSAVYLCASSPSDLEYEQYFGPGTRLTVT.

V is TRBV6-5 and J is TRBJ2-3; 7 bases fit TRBD2. The germline gives CDR1 MNHEY, CDR2 SVGAGI. With 2 bases clipped from V and 1 base from J, the junction kept 0 bases outside the gene matches. The CDR3 runs 14 residues. This CDR3 is CASSYGGGTDTQYF. The DNA for the CDR3 is TGTGCCAGCAGTTACGGGGGGGGCACAGATACGCAGTATTTT.

For the CDR3, the DNA is TGTGCCAGCAGCCCGACAATAGGGGAAAGGGGGGAGCAGTTCTTC. Translation: CASSPTIGERGEQFF. V usage is TRBV28 and J usage is TRBJ2-1; the D gene is possibly TRBD1 (6 bases). The germline V and J ends were trimmed by 6 bases and 10 bases, with 22 bases remaining between them. Per germline, CDR1 MDHEN and CDR2 SYDVKM. The CDR3 has 15 amino acids.

V usage is TRBV19 and J usage is TRBJ2-3; TRBD2 agrees at 9 bases. With 2 bases clipped from V and 4 bases from J, the junction kept 1 base outside the gene matches. CDR3 length equals 14 residues. Germline CDR1 is LNHDA and CDR2 is SQIVND (reference sequence). The CDR3 is CASSISGRPDTQYF. In DNA, the CDR3 is TGTGCCAGTAGTATAAGCGGGAGGCCAGATACGCAGTATTTT.

The chain carries TRBV27 and TRBJ2-3; perhaps TRBD2 as D (6 bases). The V end lost 2 bases, the J end lost 4 bases, and 10 bases lay between the germline ends. In germline, CDR1 is MNHEY, CDR2 SMNVEV (reference sequence). The CDR3 has 14 amino acids. The CDR3 here is CASSLPGDSDTQYF. The CDR3 DNA reads TGTGCCAGCAGTTTACCGGGAGATTCAGATACGCAGTATTTT.

This rearrangement joins TRBV5-1 to TRBJ2-7, with 12 bases that match TRBD2. CDR1 and CDR2 (germline): SGHRS, YFSETQ. With V trimmed by 4 bases and J by 7 bases, 9 bases remained unmatched. The CDR3 sequence is 15 residues long. The CDR3 DNA sequence: TGCGCCAGCAGCCCGCTAGCGGGAGGGCCAGGGGAGCAGTACTTC. This gives the protein CASSPLAGGPGEQYF.

The chain links TRBV2 to TRBJ2-5, with 11 bases lining up with TRBD1. Germline lookup yields CDR1 SNHLY and CDR2 FYNNEI. CDR3 length: 15 residues. V lost 10 bases to trimming and J lost 1 base; unmatched junction nucleotides: 8. The CDR3 coding sequence is TGTGCCAATGACCGGGACAGGGGGACCCAAGAGACCCAGTACTTC. Translated: CANDRDRGTQETQYF.

This clone was counted a few times. The chain couples TRBV3-1 (or the pseudogene TRBV3-2) to TRBJ1-5; unclear D gene. V was pared by 2 bases and J by 1 base, with 6 bases between. CDR3 length: 14 amino acids. CDR1 and CDR2 (germline): LGHDT, YNNKEL (reference sequence). CDR3 sequence (DNA): TGTGCCAGCAGCCAAACGCGGAGCAATCAGCCCCAGCATTTT. Translation gives CASSQTRSNQPQHF.

The rearrangement uses TRBV5-4 and TRBJ2-2, with a possible D match to TRBD2 (5 bases). The V end lost 1 base, the J end lost 5 bases, and 12 bases lay between the germline ends. CDR3 size: 15 residues. The V gene's germline CDR1 is SGHNT and CDR2 YYREEE (reference sequence). CDR3 nucleotide sequence: TGTGCCAGCAGCTTGTCGGGAATACCGACCGGGGAGCTGTTTTTT. Amino acids: CASSLSGIPTGELFF.

This chain connects TRBV7-2 to TRBJ2-5, with 7 bases aligning to TRBD1. The CDR3 runs to 14 residues. With 8 bases clipped from V and 0 bases from J, the junction kept 6 bases outside the gene matches. Germline values: CDR1 SGHTA, CDR2 FQGNSA. CDR3 protein: CASSDRANQETQYF. Here the CDR3 DNA reads TGTGCCAGCTCCGACAGGGCTAACCAAGAGACCCAGTACTTC.

The genes are TRBV29-1 and TRBJ2-3; 12 nucleotides match TRBD2. Looked up from germline, CDR1 is SQVTM and CDR2 is ANQGSEA. The CDR3 is 15 residues long. Losses at the gene ends were 3 bases for V and 4 bases for J; bases not matched to a gene: 5. CDR3 DNA: TGCAGCGTTGACGGACTAGCGGGGCCCCCAGATACGCAGTATTTT. Its protein product is CSVDGLAGPPDTQYF.

The chain carries TRBV30 and TRBJ1-4; D is unclear. Trimming left V 0 bases short and J 8 bases short, with 10 bases between. Per germline, CDR1 GTSNPN and CDR2 SVGIG (reference sequence). The CDR3 runs to 13 residues. Here the CDR3 DNA reads TGTGCCTGGAGTGTCCGCGGGGTAGAAAAACTGTTTTTT. Amino acids: CAWSVRGVEKLFF.

The chain employs TRBV10-3 and TRBJ2-5; D ambiguous. The CDR3 loop spans 14 amino acids. The germline gives CDR1 ENHRY, CDR2 SYGVKD. V was cut by 2 bases and J by 7 bases, with 14 bases left in between. CDR3 in DNA: TGTGCCATCAGTGAGGTTGGTCCCCGGTCGACCCAGTACTTC. This translates into CAISEVGPRSTQYF.

The chain uses TRBV5-1 and TRBJ2-2; TRBD2 matches at 9 bases. The V and J ends lost 4 bases and 7 bases, in that order; junction bases with no gene match: 5. The CDR3 has 14 amino acids. Germline V gives CDR1 SGHRS, CDR2 YFSETQ. DNA of the CDR3: TGCGCCAGCAGCAGCGGGAGGTGGAACGGGGAGCTGTTTTTT. Its translation: CASSSGRWNGELFF.

The chain employs TRBV6-2 or TRBV6-3 and TRBJ2-7; D ambiguous. Germline loops: CDR1 MNHEY, CDR2 SVGEGT. CDR3 length equals 12 residues. V was pared by 5 bases and J by 6 bases, with 11 bases between. CDR3: CASSPPLLEQYF. As DNA, the CDR3 is TGTGCCAGCAGTCCCCCCCTCCTCGAGCAGTACTTC.

This sequence joins TRBV29-1 and TRBJ1-1, with 11 bases matching TRBD1. Germline values: CDR1 SQVTM, CDR2 ANQGSEA. The CDR3 covers 15 residues. The V gene end was trimmed by 6 bases and the J gene end by 3 bases; junction bases not matched to a gene: 9. The CDR3 loop is CSVAGTGGWDTEAFF. For the CDR3, the DNA is TGCAGCGTAGCCGGGACAGGGGGTTGGGACACTGAAGCTTTCTTT. Full variable domain (remainder filled in from reference TRBV29-1 and TRBJ1-1): SAVISQKPSRDICQRGTSLTIQCQVDSQVTMMFWYRQQPGQSLTLIATANQGSEATYESGFVIDKFPISRPNLTFSTLTVSNMSPEDSSIYLCSVAGTGGWDTEAFFGQGTRLTVV.

The chain couples TRBV6-2 or TRBV6-3 to TRBJ2-1; D remains unclear. Germline lookup yields CDR1 MNHEY and CDR2 SVGEGT. The CDR3 has 11 residues. With 5 bases removed from V and 8 bases from J, the gap between germline ends came to 7 bases. The chain's CDR3 is CASSEFDEQFF. CDR3 bases: TGTGCCAGCAGTGAGTTCGATGAGCAGTTCTTC.

The CDR3 here is CASGRGRQGGGYTF. The CDR3 DNA follows: TGTGCCAGCGGTAGGGGTCGGCAGGGAGGCGGCTACACCTTC. The rearrangement links TRBV2 to TRBJ1-2; tentative D call: TRBD1 (5 bases). Between the trimmed V and J ends, which lost 8 bases and 8 bases, there was a span of 21 bases. The CDR3 runs to 14 residues. The V gene's germline CDR1 is SNHLY and CDR2 FYNNEI.

The chain has TRBV2 and TRBJ1-1; D call uncertain. CDR1 SNHLY and CDR2 FYNNEI come from the germline V gene. This CDR3 is 15 amino acids long. V was clipped by 5 bases and J by 1 base, with 14 bases between them. The CDR3 loop is CASSTRSGKNTEAFF. In DNA, the CDR3 is TGTGCCAGCAGTACCCGATCGGGTAAGAACACTGAAGCTTTCTTT.

The CDR3 loop is CASRPGQNIQYF. CDR3 DNA sequence: TGTGCCAGCAGGCCGGGACAGAACATTCAGTACTTC. The chain has TRBV6-5 and TRBJ2-4, with TRBD1 matching 7 bases. Germline trimming cut 6 bases from V and 7 bases from J; bases unmatched to any gene: 3. Germline V CDR1 and CDR2: MNHEY, SVGAGI. The CDR3 runs to 12 residues.

V usage is TRBV9 and J usage is TRBJ2-5; tentative D call: TRBD2 (5 bases). CDR1 and CDR2 from the germline V gene are SGDLS and YYNGEE. V was shortened by 4 bases and J by 2 bases, with 9 bases between the two germline ends. The CDR3 is 13 amino acids. Written as DNA, the CDR3 is TGTGCCAGCAGCAGAGCGGTACAAGAGACCCAGTACTTC. Translating gives CASSRAVQETQYF.